This T cell receptor beta chain is from a study of the immune and genomic landscape of osteosarcoma. Across the study: The cohort was enriched for poor-risk osteosarcoma.

The CDR3 has 14 amino acids. V gave up 4 bases and J gave up 0 bases, with 10 bases separating them. CDR1 is MNHNS and CDR2 is SASEGT in the germline V gene. General study points: About five repertoires, each under 100 clonotypes, were dominated by one hyperexpanded clone. Reference clonality came from outside normal skin and healthy blood, not matched tissue.

Osteosarcoma specimens were post-treatment primary, local recurrence and metastasis tumors from poor-prognosis patients. Comments on this clone: Its antigen is currently unknown.

Clones were read by immunoSEQ multiplex PCR, and TCRdb kept only the in-frame ones, dropping some. Of approximately 1,000 clones listed, approximately 59% are singletons. The receptor comes from a man in his 70s with osteosarcoma. V is TRBV6-1 and J is TRBJ2-7; D gene ambiguous. Sequenced: tumor tissue from a local recurrence in the femur. The CDR3, as DNA: TGTGCCAGCAGTGCGGGCCTTAGCTCCTACGAGCAGTACTTC. Translation gives CASSAGLSSYEQYF.